Below, one T cell receptor (beta chain) is given with its context. Its antigen remains undetermined. One base away there is no much larger clone; base qualities are not given. This specimen comes from a study of cytomegalovirus exposure and HLA in healthy donors (dated by TCRdb to the late 2010s). For context, the study as a whole: According to an earlier analysis of 587 of the donors, roughly 180 million T cells yielded some 120 million unique TCR beta sequences and roughly 280 Gb of sequence data. About 330 gigabases of sequencing data and around 85 million unique TCR sequences made up an early release that covered approximately 650 HLA-typed donors. The genetic ancestry cluster associated with self-reported Caucasian donors included around four fifths of the approximately 400 genotyped donors. The study was designed to test whether signatures of past pathogen exposure could be identified by cataloging public T cell receptors. The T cell repertoires of around 670 subjects were profiled by immunosequencing and related to cytomegalovirus serostatus. In addition to the first cohort of around 670 subjects, a separate validation cohort of over 90 different subjects was used. High-throughput TCR immunosequencing, statistical association of individual TCRs with disease status, and machine learning were combined to predict cytomegalovirus infection status. To study patterns of TCR occurrence, a later analysis re-analyzed previously published TCR beta repertoires from around 660 donors and added high-resolution HLA genotyping. The later analysis used no new phenotypic data to find candidate immune exposures, relying instead on TCR beta sequences and their occurrence across donors. An earlier analysis of roughly 580 of the donors used high-throughput TCR beta sequencing to judge whether each TCR beta V gene segment behaved as functional or pseudogenic. Donor age, sex, ethnicity and CMV serostatus were compiled together with the repertoire data. Genome-wide SNP genotypes for about 65% of the roughly 670 donors were used in a later genetic analysis, which treated that subset as a discovery cohort. All discovery cohort repertoires had been generated on a single sequencing platform. HLA typing included class I and class II loci at four-digit resolution. Typing coverage varied by locus: roughly 629-640 donors for A, B, C, DRB1 and DQB1; around 560 for DQA1; about 570 for DPA1; approximately 470 for DPB1. Several DR-DQ haplotypes were handled as single units for association and clustering because linkage in the cohort was strong. Across 300 to 400 genotyped donors of the cohort, an average of approximately 240,000 unique TCR beta nucleotide sequences per donor were sequenced, and around 19% of those sequences were non-productive.

What the work shows at the level of the full study, not this receptor alone: Because counts were too low, around 17 rarely observed V segments, including chromosome 9 orphons, were left out of the earlier analysis of about 620 of the donors. In an earlier analysis of 587 of the donors, most TCR beta V segments appeared in productive rearrangements about 87% or about 30% of the time, broadly matching IMGT annotations. According to a later analysis, parvovirus B19, influenza, CMV and Epstein-Barr virus appeared linked to several top co-occurrence clusters. It was suggested by the authors that the approach could potentially be generalized to other disease states and immunological phenotypes. A group of highly shared sequence variants was considered likely to be a technical artifact of the sequencing pipeline. Correlated functional status among segregating V segments might be attributable to linkage disequilibrium, but an unknown experimental factor could not be ruled out. The classifier was reported to diagnose cytomegalovirus status with high specificity and sensitivity in both the original and validation cohorts. Assigning TCR associations to individual alleles was difficult when HLA alleles, especially DR and DQ, strongly co-occurred. In a later analysis, the rate of TCR association differed among HLA loci, with DRB1 alleles having the most associated TCRs and HLA-C alleles having the fewest. In this cohort, only TCR beta chains were sequenced, and detectable features were limited by the absence of alpha or paired-chain data. The study listed 150 to 200 TCR beta chains as associated with cytomegalovirus. In a later analysis, some 17,000 TCR beta sequences were associated with specific HLA alleles at a false discovery rate of 0.05. In vitro tests confirmed that a few of the cytomegalovirus-associated TCR beta chains recognize cytomegalovirus antigens. Immune exposure information for the cohort was limited to CMV serostatus. Most TCR sequences were seen in very few donors, while some public TCRs were found in many individuals. V-gene and J-gene trimming of TCR beta chains was associated with a missense DCLRE1C variant in a later genetic analysis, and the association was replicated in an independent cohort. In a later genetic analysis, fewer N-insertions in productive TCRs were reported among donors in an Asian-associated ancestry cluster than the roughly 700-donor mean. A later analysis found that HLA-associated TCR beta chains were more clonally expanded and had lower generation probabilities than equally common non-associated chains. The 87-base-pair reads could not distinguish some IMGT-functional V segments, including TRBV6-2 and TRBV6-3, so those segments were excluded. A further reported finding was that TCR beta sequences accurately predicted the HLA-A and HLA-B alleles for most subjects in the first cohort. Most CMV-associated TCR beta chains appeared to be HLA-restricted in a later analysis, and the HLA associations seemed to be driven largely by CMV exposure. Because some donors lacked HLA typing at each locus, the association tests relied only on the typed subset. Presence/absence analyses assumed roughly uniform sequencing depth across donors, an assumption that may not hold.

The library was made by the immunoSEQ multiplex PCR assay. A mixture of 60 forward primers for TCR Vbeta segments and 13 reverse primers for TCR Jbeta segments was used in the multiplex PCR. The CDR3 region of rearranged TCR beta genes was amplified from genomic DNA with a multiplex PCR assay. The amplified TCR beta libraries were sequenced on the Illumina HiSeq System as 87-base-pair reads. Turning to the authors' computational methods: A later analysis counted 75 million to 100 million unique TCR beta chains across the 666 repertoires, and some 11 million of these chains were shared by at least two donors. Raw reads were error-corrected and collapsed into unique sequences by a nearest-neighbor algorithm in which closely related sequences were merged to remove PCR and sequencing errors. CDR3 sequences were aligned to IMGT reference sequences to assign V, D and J gene segments. For a sequence to be retained, at least a six-nucleotide match to both a V gene segment and a J gene segment was required. Rearrangements were classified as productive when the CDR3 lacked stop codons and remained in frame with V and J, and all other rearrangements were classified as non-productive. CDR3 was defined by IMGT convention, running from the second conserved V-encoded cysteine to the conserved J-encoded phenylalanine. In an earlier analysis of approximately 500 of the donors, sequences lacking an unambiguous match to a single V gene segment were excluded. An earlier analysis of 587 of the donors classified V segments as functional when productive rearrangements were above 56.7% and as segregating when the standard deviation between donors was above 5%. To diagnose cytomegalovirus status from the catalog of TCR beta chain sequences, a statistical classification framework was built. In a later analysis, TCR nucleotide sequences were compared against IMGT/GENE-DB human TR gene sequences so that V and J genes could be assigned. Using the TCRdist pipeline, a later analysis assigned CDR3 sequences along with most-parsimonious VDJ recombination scenarios. In a later analysis, each TCR beta chain was defined by its CDR3 amino acid sequence together with its V-gene family, and reads lacking a unique V-gene family were excluded. In a later analysis, fewer than 600 highly shared, low-generation-probability nucleotide sequences were removed to address suspected cross-contamination and a sequencing artifact. In a later analysis, a clonal expansion index for each public chain was calculated from normalized within-repertoire ranks of inferred template counts. Generation probabilities in a later analysis came from a VDJ recombination model fitted to out-of-frame rearrangements, and those results were checked against IGoR. In a later analysis, hypergeometric tests were used to score TCR-TCR, TCR-HLA and TCR-CMV co-occurrence, with a repertoire-size bias correction applied to TCR pairs. In a later analysis, false discovery rates were estimated by permuting HLA or CMV assignments 20 times. In a later analysis, co-occurring TCRs were grouped using DBSCAN, with TCRdist sequence similarity added in when clustering inside HLA-allele-positive subsets. Repertoires with fewer than 30,000 or more than 120,000 public chains were left out of co-occurrence clustering, as were five repertoires with anomalous nucleotide sharing. TCRdb re-hosts the immuneACCESS table, in-frame sequences only. Its copies lack some clones; in the studies checked, an unresolved V gene accounts for under half of them, and the cause for the rest is not known. V and J calls and clone size are as listed in that table; D and trimming were resolved from the DNA. The sample table contains under 200,000 clones; only one count was recorded for about 85% of them. The biggest ten clones account for approximately 2.5% of the sample.

V is cut by 0 bases and J by 0 bases, and the space between the germline ends is 6 bases. For CDR1 and CDR2, the germline V gene lists LGHNA and YNFKEQ. The CDR3 has 16 amino acids, counting the end cysteine and phenylalanine. Only the CDR3 DNA is retained, 48 bases long and in frame from the first base. The cohort consisted of fewer than 700 healthy bone marrow donors. At the time of sampling, all cohort members were nominally healthy, though unrecorded immune exposures were likely present. The donor tested CMV seropositive and was one of the 289 seropositive cohort members. Every donor gave a peripheral blood sample, and the peripheral blood mononuclear cells from that sample were used for TCR beta sequencing. Genomic DNA extraction from the blood cell samples was performed with the Qiagen DNeasy Blood Extraction Kit.

Material: PBMCs. The rearranged segments are TRBV4-2 and TRBJ2-6, with the D gene too uncertain to name. The source of this sequence is a young man in good health and CMV-seropositive. The bases read TGTGCCAGCAGCCAAGAGCGAGGCTCTGGGGCCAACGTCCTGACTTTC. It specifies CASSQERGSGANVLTF.